Each of the 31 T cell receptor beta chains below was sequenced from the same sample in a study of Ad26.COV2.S vaccination and SARS-CoV-2 variants. Treatment described: roughly 18 received Ad26.COV2.S at low or high dose, single or two shots; several received placebo; per-sample allocation not given. After the first vaccine or placebo injection, samples were drawn on day 63. Sequencing was performed with immunoSEQ multiplex PCR; in TCRdb, only in-frame clones are kept and a portion is missing. The table lists a few hundred thousand clones, roughly 87% of them singletons. The sample here was peripheral blood, taken in a trial of Ad26.COV2.S vaccine versus placebo. Receptors originate from a person between 18 and 59 years old who received the Ad26.COV2.S COVID-19 vaccine or a placebo.

V gene TRBV30 combines with J gene TRBJ2-1, with TRBD2 matching 9 bases. Germline V CDR1 and CDR2: GTSNPN, SVGIG (reference sequence). The CDR3 contains 21 residues. The J segment lost 0 bases and the V segment lost 2 bases, leaving 20 bases of the junction unmatched. The CDR3 loop reads CAWSQTGPGLASSRSYNEQFF. The CDR3 DNA reads as TGTGCCTGGAGTCAAACGGGTCCGGGACTAGCCTCCTCCCGCTCCTACAATGAGCAGTTCTTC.

The chain combines TRBV30 with TRBJ1-1; 7 bases align to TRBD1. The V gene's germline CDR1 is GTSNPN and CDR2 SVGIG (reference sequence). The CDR3 is 13 amino acids. After removal of 4 bases from V and 5 bases from J, the junction contained 7 bases not matched to a gene. The CDR3 DNA follows: TGTGCCTGGAAAAGACAGGGCAGGACTGAAGCTTTCTTT. This codes for CAWKRQGRTEAFF.

This clone was picked up one time. The chain combines TRBV10-3 with TRBJ2-3; D is unresolved. There are 11 residues in the CDR3. Germline values: CDR1 ENHRY, CDR2 SYGVKD. V was clipped by 2 bases and J by 10 bases, with 7 bases between them. CDR3 amino acids: CAISEGVAQYF. In DNA, the CDR3 is TGTGCCATCAGTGAGGGGGTGGCGCAGTATTTT.

The chain links TRBV5-1 to TRBJ2-2, with no clear D. V gave up 0 bases and J gave up 5 bases, with 14 bases separating them. The CDR3 consists of 16 residues. CDR1 is SGHRS and CDR2 is YFSETQ in the germline V gene. For the CDR3, the DNA is TGCGCCAGCAGCTTGGCTCGAGTTGGGGATACCGGGGAGCTGTTTTTT. Amino acid sequence: CASSLARVGDTGELFF.

The chain joins TRBV4-3 to TRBJ2-3; the D gene could be TRBD1 or TRBD2 (7 bases each). CDR1 is LGHNA, CDR2 YSLEER, per germline. The CDR3 totals 15 residues. Between the trimmed V and J ends, which lost 3 bases and 4 bases, there was a span of 14 bases. CDR3 coding DNA: TGCGCCAGCAGCCAGCAGCAGGGGGGGGCAGATACGCAGTATTTT. Encoded protein: CASSQQQGGADTQYF.

This clone occurred a few times. The V call is TRBV19, the J call TRBJ1-2; D gene uncertain. Germline CDR1 and CDR2: LNHDA and SQIVND (reference sequence). V lost 3 bases to trimming and J lost 0 bases, with 11 bases between them. This CDR3 contains 15 residues. CDR3 sequence reads: CASSIPGAPNYGYTF. The CDR3 coding sequence is TGTGCCAGTAGTATCCCCGGAGCGCCTAACTATGGCTACACCTTC.

The V gene is TRBV15, the J gene TRBJ2-1, with 9 bases matching TRBD2. V lost 3 bases, J lost 8 bases, and 5 bases stayed unmatched. The CDR3 contains 14 residues. The V gene's germline CDR1 is LNHNV and CDR2 YYDKDF (reference sequence). The CDR3 nucleotides are TGTGCCACCAGCAGCCTGCGGGGGGGCGATGAGCAGTTCTTC. It codes for CATSSLRGGDEQFF.

This sequence joins TRBV2 and TRBJ1-6; TRBD1 is a possible D gene (6 bases). Between the trimmed V and J ends, which lost 4 bases and 6 bases, there was a span of 13 bases. From germline, CDR1 is SNHLY and CDR2 FYNNEI. The CDR3 is 15 residues long. The CDR3 nucleotides read TGTGCCAGCAGTGGGATACAGGGAAGTAATTCACCCCTCCACTTT. This translates into CASSGIQGSNSPLHF.

This clone occurred once. The V call is TRBV5-6, the J call TRBJ2-5; 8 nucleotides agree with TRBD2. CDR3 length equals 14 residues. Trimming cost V 2 bases and J 1 base; bases outside gene matches: 1. The germline V gene encodes CDR1 SGHDT and CDR2 YYEEEE. The chain's CDR3 is CASSFSGTQETQYF. CDR3 sequence (DNA): TGTGCCAGCAGCTTTAGCGGGACCCAAGAGACCCAGTACTTC. The whole variable domain, remainder taken from reference TRBV5-6 and TRBJ2-5, is DAGVTQSPTHLIKTRGQQVTLRCSPKSGHDTVSWYQQALGQGPQFIFQYYEEEERQRGNFPDRFSGHQFPNYSSELNVNALLLGDSALYLCASSFSGTQETQYFGPGTRLLVL.

The chain recombines TRBV4-3 with TRBJ1-1; no reliable D call. Per the germline V gene, CDR1 is LGHNA and CDR2 is YSLEER. The germline V and J ends were trimmed by 4 bases and 11 bases, with 17 bases remaining between them. This CDR3 has 13 amino acids. The CDR3 loop reads CASSRNAWVGAFF. The CDR3 DNA is TGCGCCAGCAGCCGCAATGCATGGGTAGGGGCTTTCTTT.

V is TRBV24-1 and J is TRBJ2-2, with D uncertain. The CDR3 sequence is 15 residues long. Looked up from germline, CDR1 is KGHDR and CDR2 is SFDVKD. Trimming took 1 base from V and 1 from J, leaving 6 bases between them. This CDR3 is CATSDFGRNTGELFF. CDR3 DNA sequence: TGTGCCACCAGTGATTTCGGTAGGAACACCGGGGAGCTGTTTTTT.

This chain uses TRBV18 with TRBJ2-1; D is perhaps TRBD1 or TRBD2 (6 bases each). This CDR3 comprises 13 residues. Germline CDR1 is KGHSH and CDR2 is LQKENI. Trimming left V 8 bases short and J 12 bases short, with 20 bases between. The DNA of the CDR3 is TGTGCCAGCGCCACCGGGGGCGCCGGCTGGCAGTTCTTC. Translated, it gives CASATGGAGWQFF.

The chain combines TRBV5-4 with TRBJ2-3; D gene uncertain. The germline CDR1 and CDR2 sequences are SGHNT and YYREEE (reference sequence). The CDR3 extends over 15 amino acids. Trimming cost V 2 bases and J 3 bases, with 13 bases left between them. The CDR3: CASSFRQASTDTQYF. The DNA of the CDR3 is TGTGCCAGCAGCTTTAGGCAGGCTTCGACAGATACGCAGTATTTT.

The chain links TRBV29-1 to TRBJ1-1; 7 bases fit TRBD1. V lost 3 bases, J lost 6 bases, and 4 bases stayed unmatched. The CDR3 runs to 12 residues. Germline loops: CDR1 SQVTM, CDR2 ANQGSEA. The CDR3: CSVDKGGPEAFF. Here the CDR3 DNA reads TGCAGCGTTGACAAAGGGGGCCCTGAAGCTTTCTTT.

The rearrangement joins TRBV6-1 to TRBJ2-7; tentatively, D is TRBD1 (5 bases). CDR1 and CDR2 (germline): MNHNS, SASEGT. V was trimmed by 3 bases and J by 3 bases, leaving 9 bases between them. This CDR3 is 13 amino acids long. The CDR3 DNA is TGTGCCAGCAGTGACACAGGATACTACGAGCAGTACTTC. Translating it yields CASSDTGYYEQYF.

This chain uses TRBV7-2 with TRBJ2-3, with D perhaps given as TRBD1 or TRBD2 (5 bases each). Trimming took 1 base from V and 4 from J, leaving 15 bases between them. The CDR3 contains 16 residues. Per germline, CDR1 SGHTA and CDR2 FQGNSA. CDR3 coding DNA: TGTGCCAGCAGCTTAGGTCCGGGACGGAGCCCAGATACGCAGTATTTT. Translation: CASSLGPGRSPDTQYF.

This chain links TRBV6-2 or TRBV6-3 with TRBJ1-1; 8 positions match TRBD1. From germline, CDR1 is MNHEY and CDR2 SVGEGT. The CDR3 is 17 amino acids. V shed 0 bases, J shed 6 bases, and the junction held 12 bases outside the gene matches. The CDR3 DNA reads TGTGCCAGCAGTTACTCTACTCCCGGGACAGGAGGACCTGAAGCTTTCTTT. Translating it yields CASSYSTPGTGGPEAFF.

The chain is built from TRBV10-3 and TRBJ2-1, with 8 positions matching TRBD2. The V gene end was trimmed by 2 bases and the J gene end by 9 bases; junction bases not matched to a gene: 3. The CDR3 totals 13 residues. The germline V gene has CDR1 ENHRY and CDR2 SYGVKD. CDR3 residues: CAISEIAGSEQFF. In nucleotides, the CDR3 is TGTGCCATCAGTGAGATAGCGGGAAGTGAGCAGTTCTTC.

The chain has TRBV2 and TRBJ2-1; D remains unclear. The CDR3 has 13 amino acids. Germline CDR1 SNHLY, CDR2 FYNNEI. V was clipped by 1 base and J by 12 bases, with 13 bases between them. This CDR3 is CASSEGQVLGQFF. The CDR3 DNA is TGTGCCAGCAGTGAAGGTCAGGTGTTAGGGCAGTTCTTC.

V is TRBV13 and J is TRBJ2-7; D possibly corresponds to TRBD2 (7 bases). CDR3 size: 13 residues. Trimming left V 5 bases short and J 6 bases short, with 14 bases between. The germline V gene has CDR1 PRHDT and CDR2 FYEKMQ (reference sequence). The CDR3 sequence is CASSASRGAEQYF. The CDR3 region has the DNA TGTGCCAGCAGCGCCTCCCGGGGGGCCGAGCAGTACTTC.

The CDR3 spells CASSLAQGASPLHF. The DNA for the CDR3 is TGTGCCAGCAGCCTGGCGCAGGGGGCTTCACCCCTCCACTTT. The chain recombines TRBV27 with TRBJ1-6, with 8 nucleotides matching TRBD1. V gave up 6 bases and J gave up 9 bases; unmatched junction bases: 7. The CDR3 is 14 amino acids. Looked up from germline, CDR1 is MNHEY and CDR2 is SMNVEV (reference sequence).

The rearrangement links TRBV2 to TRBJ2-1; TRBD2 aligns across 11 bases. The germline gives CDR1 SNHLY, CDR2 FYNNEI. The CDR3 sequence is 15 residues long. V was clipped by 7 bases and J by 4 bases; unmatched bases: 6. The CDR3 region is CASTDGLAGYNEQFF. CDR3 coding DNA: TGTGCCAGCACCGATGGACTAGCGGGTTACAATGAGCAGTTCTTC.

This chain uses TRBV27 with TRBJ2-7; a possible D gene is TRBD2 (6 bases). Trimming took off 6 bases at V and 0 bases at J, with 15 bases between the two ends. CDR1 and CDR2 (germline): MNHEY, SMNVEV (reference sequence). The CDR3 consists of 15 residues. CDR3 protein: CASSQTGLSSYEQYF. The CDR3 nucleotides are TGTGCCAGCAGCCAAACGGGACTCAGCTCCTACGAGCAGTACTTC.

The gene calls are TRBV5-1 and TRBJ1-1; tentative D call: TRBD1 (5 bases). The CDR3 extends over 14 amino acids. V was clipped by 2 bases and J by 3 bases, with 11 bases between them. Germline CDR1 SGHRS, CDR2 YFSETQ. The chain's CDR3 is CASSFGAKDTEAFF. CDR3 bases: TGCGCCAGCAGCTTCGGGGCTAAGGACACTGAAGCTTTCTTT. The full variable domain, rest sourced from reference TRBV5-1 and TRBJ1-1, is KAGVTQTPRYLIKTRGQQVTLSCSPISGHRSVSWYQQTPGQGLQFLFEYFSETQRNKGNFPGRFSGRQFSNSRSEMNVSTLELGDSALYLCASSFGAKDTEAFFGQGTRLTVV.

The chain recombines TRBV6-6 with TRBJ1-1; D might be TRBD1 (5 bases). Trimming pared 1 base from V and 4 bases from J, leaving 7 bases between. The CDR3 runs 13 residues. The V gene's germline CDR1 is MNHNY and CDR2 SVGAGI (reference sequence). CDR3 amino acids: CASSYYRSTEAFF. CDR3 DNA: TGTGCCAGCAGTTACTACAGGTCCACTGAAGCTTTCTTT.

The sample holds a few counts of this clone. V and J are TRBV9 and TRBJ2-2; no firm D call. This CDR3 is 12 amino acids long. From germline, CDR1 is SGDLS and CDR2 YYNGEE. The V end was cut by 0 bases, the J end by 7 bases, with 4 bases between. The CDR3 bases are TGTGCCAGCAGCGTAGGAATCGGGGAGCTGTTTTTT. It translates to CASSVGIGELFF.

The CDR3 nucleotides are TGTGCCAGCAGTCGGGGGACTAGTCCAGATACGCAGTATTTT. Protein: CASSRGTSPDTQYF. The chain carries TRBV25-1 and TRBJ2-3; 8 bases map to TRBD2. Germline CDR1 and CDR2: MGHDK and SYGVNS. The CDR3 covers 14 residues. Trimming at V came to 5 bases and at J to 4 bases, leaving 5 bases not matched to a gene.

The chain is built from TRBV15 and TRBJ2-7, with D unclear. This CDR3 is 14 amino acids long. Germline values: CDR1 LNHNV, CDR2 YYDKDF (reference sequence). Trimming took off 6 bases at V and 5 bases at J, with 17 bases between the two ends. Here the CDR3 reads CATRLRSTRDEQYV. The CDR3 DNA sequence: TGTGCCACCAGATTAAGGAGTACTCGGGACGAGCAGTACGTC.

The chain uses TRBV12-3 or TRBV12-4 and TRBJ2-7, with D hard to call. The CDR3 totals 11 residues. The germline V and J ends were trimmed by 3 bases and 5 bases, with 5 bases remaining between them. CDR3 sequence: CASSFLNEQYF. Written as DNA, the CDR3 is TGTGCCAGCAGTTTCCTAAACGAGCAGTACTTC.

In DNA, the CDR3 is TGTGCCAGCAGCCAAGAAGCCGACTCTAGCGGGAGAATCAATGAGCAGTTCTTC. The encoded protein is CASSQEADSSGRINEQFF. The chain recombines TRBV3-1 (or the pseudogene TRBV3-2) with TRBJ2-1; 10 bases fit TRBD2. CDR1 is LGHDT and CDR2 is YNNKEL in the germline V gene (reference sequence). This CDR3 spans 18 amino acids. V trimming: 0 bases; J trimming: 6 bases; junction bases outside the gene matches: 11.

This sequence joins TRBV19 and TRBJ1-5; D gene unclear. The CDR3 contains 17 residues. Trimming took 3 bases from V and 2 from J, leaving 17 bases between them. Germline lookup yields CDR1 LNHDA and CDR2 SQIVND (reference sequence). The DNA for the CDR3 is TGTGCCAGTAGTATTAGCGGAACTTCCGGGGGCAATCAGCCCCAGCATTTT. Encoded protein: CASSISGTSGGNQPQHF.